These T cell receptor beta chains were read from a single sample in a study of blood T cell repertoires in COVID-19. The data were produced by immunoSEQ multiplex PCR, yet TCRdb's version contains in-frame clones alone and is incomplete. The sample holds about 230,000 clones, 88% seen once. Sequenced input: peripheral blood. The source of these receptors is a woman aged 55 to 70 with acute or convalescent COVID-19. CDR3s include the opening cysteine and the closing phenylalanine or tryptophan. A D gene is named only where the DNA matches it firmly. Clone size is stated in some rows and not others, as once, few, many or a class when expanded.

.	TRBD1	TRBV10-3	TRBJ2-3	CAIRDRGGADTQYF	TGTGCCATCAGGGACAGGGGGGGCGCAGATACGCAGTATTTT
few	.	TRBV5-1	TRBJ1-1	CASSLASRYTEAFF	TGCGCCAGCAGCTTGGCGTCTCGGTACACTGAAGCTTTCTTT
few	.	TRBV27	TRBJ1-2	CASSLQGNYGYTF	TGTGCCAGCAGTTTACAGGGCAACTATGGCTACACCTTC
.	.	TRBV30	TRBJ1-6	CAWSRAGDVTLHF	TGTGCCTGGAGTCGAGCAGGGGATGTGACCCTCCACTTT
once	.	TRBV7-3	TRBJ2-3	CASSLTVHGGVTDTQYF	TGTGCCAGCAGCTTAACAGTCCATGGCGGGGTAACAGATACGCAGTATTTT
.	.	TRBV6-5	TRBJ2-3	CASSYSAGMQDTQYF	TGTGCCAGCAGTTACTCGGCGGGGATGCAAGATACGCAGTATTTT
.	.	TRBV5-1	TRBJ1-2	CASSWQGMGGYTF	TGCGCCAGCAGCTGGCAGGGAATGGGTGGCTACACCTTC
.	.	TRBV5-1	TRBJ2-3	CASSFRGPGRDTQYF	TGCGCCAGCAGCTTCAGGGGTCCCGGTAGGGATACGCAGTATTTT
once	TRBD1	TRBV25-1	TRBJ1-2	CASRRTGGYGYTF	TGTGCCAGCCGAAGGACAGGGGGCTATGGCTACACCTTC
.	.	TRBV2	TRBJ1-2	CASSGVRQGGYTF	TGTGCCAGCAGTGGAGTTCGCCAGGGCGGCTACACCTTC
.	.	TRBV5-6	TRBJ2-6	CASSPRGGSGANVLTF	TGTGCCAGCAGCCCGAGGGGAGGCTCCGGGGCCAACGTCCTGACTTTC
.	TRBD1	TRBV2	TRBJ1-2	CASSEEEGAYGYTF	TGTGCCAGCAGTGAAGAGGAGGGGGCCTATGGCTACACCTTC
many	TRBD1	TRBV19	TRBJ1-5	CASSIGQGLNSNQPQHF	TGTGCCAGTAGTATAGGACAGGGCCTTAATAGCAATCAGCCCCAGCATTTT
.	.	TRBV5-1	TRBJ2-2	CASSGGQNTGELFF	TGCGCCAGCAGTGGCGGACAGAACACCGGGGAGCTGTTTTTT
.	TRBD1	TRBV30	TRBJ1-6	CACQDRGDSPLHF	TGTGCCTGCCAGGACAGGGGTGATTCACCCCTCCACTTT
few	.	TRBV30	TRBJ1-5	CAWSSGARAYNQPQHF	TGTGCCTGGAGTTCAGGGGCAAGAGCCTACAATCAGCCCCAGCATTTT
.	.	TRBV6-2/TRBV6-3	TRBJ1-3	CASSPNFDGNTIYF	TGTGCCAGCAGCCCAAACTTCGATGGAAACACCATATATTTT
.	.	TRBV29-1	TRBJ2-5	CSVKRDYQETQYF	TGCAGCGTTAAACGGGACTACCAAGAGACCCAGTACTTC
.	TRBD1	TRBV7-9	TRBJ1-2	CASSPPTGGSTYGYTF	TGTGCCAGCAGCCCACCGACAGGGGGCTCGACCTATGGCTACACCTTC
.	TRBD1	TRBV25-1	TRBJ1-6	CASSEMGQAPGPLHF	TGTGCCAGCAGTGAAATGGGACAGGCTCCGGGACCCCTCCACTTT
.	TRBD1	TRBV28	TRBJ2-4	CASSPDRVNIQYF	TGTGCCAGCAGCCCGGACAGGGTAAACATTCAGTACTTC
.	.	TRBV28	TRBJ2-5	CASRRQGREETQYF	TGTGCCAGCAGGAGACAGGGGAGGGAGGAGACCCAGTACTTC
.	.	TRBV27	TRBJ2-1	CASSFWPSYNEQFF	TGTGCCAGCAGTTTCTGGCCCTCCTACAATGAGCAGTTCTTC
.	.	TRBV30	TRBJ2-3	CAWSVPERVDTQYF	TGTGCCTGGAGTGTTCCTGAGCGGGTAGATACGCAGTATTTT
.	.	TRBV7-9	TRBJ1-1	CASSPGQGRTEAFF	TGTGCCAGCAGCCCCGGACAAGGTAGGACTGAAGCTTTCTTT
.	.	TRBV25-1	TRBJ1-4	CASSEHLGGRFEKLFF	TGTGCCAGCAGTGAGCACCTCGGGGGGCGGTTTGAAAAACTGTTTTTT
.	TRBD2	TRBV10-1	TRBJ2-1	CASSETGGPGYNEQFF	TGCGCCAGCAGTGAGACGGGAGGGCCCGGGTACAATGAGCAGTTCTTC
.	.	TRBV7-8	TRBJ1-2	CASSSTKNYGYTF	TGTGCCAGCAGCTCGACAAAAAACTATGGCTACACCTTC
.	.	TRBV7-9	TRBJ1-3	CASSGQTGNTIYF	TGTGCCAGCAGCGGGCAAACAGGAAACACCATATATTTT
.	.	TRBV12-3/TRBV12-4	TRBJ2-7	CASSPPSDEQYF	TGTGCCAGCAGCCCCCCCAGCGACGAGCAGTACTTC
.	TRBD2	TRBV7-7	TRBJ2-3	CASSSGLAPDTQYF	TGTGCTAGCAGCTCCGGACTAGCCCCAGATACGCAGTATTTT
.	TRBD1	TRBV7-8	TRBJ1-3	CASSYRGSGNTIYF	TGTGCCAGCAGCTACAGGGGCTCTGGAAACACCATATATTTT
.	TRBD2	TRBV25-1	TRBJ2-2	CASSGLTSGKNTGELFF	TGTGCCAGCAGTGGCCTGACTAGCGGGAAGAACACCGGGGAGCTGTTTTTT
.	.	TRBV7-2	TRBJ1-2	CASSFGQGGYGYTF	TGTGCCAGCAGCTTCGGTCAGGGTGGCTATGGCTACACCTTC
once	TRBD2	TRBV4-3	TRBJ2-1	CASSQAAGEYEQFF	TGCGCCAGCAGCCAAGCAGCGGGAGAATATGAGCAGTTCTTC
.	.	TRBV5-6	TRBJ1-4	CASSFQGRPTNEKLFF	TGTGCCAGCAGCTTCCAGGGTAGGCCAACTAATGAAAAACTGTTTTTT
.	.	TRBV4-2	TRBJ1-1	CASSQDWPGGGTEAFF	TGTGCCAGCAGCCAAGATTGGCCGGGAGGTGGCACTGAAGCTTTCTTT
once	.	TRBV4-3	TRBJ2-1	CASSQQGPMAPSYNEQFF	TGCGCCAGCAGCCAGCAGGGTCCGATGGCCCCCAGCTACAATGAGCAGTTCTTC
once	.	TRBV12-3/TRBV12-4	TRBJ1-5	CASSTQGQPQHF	TGTGCCAGCAGTACCCAGGGCCAGCCCCAGCATTTT
.	.	TRBV6-1	TRBJ1-6	CASSELLSVSGSPLHF	TGTGCCAGCAGTGAATTATTAAGCGTCTCGGGTTCACCCCTCCACTTT
.	TRBD1	TRBV4-1	TRBJ1-2	CASSQPGGNYGYTF	TGCGCCAGCAGCCAACCAGGGGGTAACTATGGCTACACCTTC
.	TRBD1	TRBV14	TRBJ2-5	CASSQGTGGQETQYF	TGTGCCAGCAGCCAAGGGACAGGGGGCCAAGAGACCCAGTACTTC
.	TRBD1	TRBV12-5	TRBJ2-4	CASGLVLTGKAKNIQYF	TGTGCTAGTGGTTTGGTATTGACAGGGAAGGCCAAAAACATTCAGTACTTC
.	.	TRBV9	TRBJ1-4	CASSVATTGPEKLFF	TGTGCCAGCAGCGTAGCTACGACAGGACCAGAAAAACTGTTTTTT
.	.	TRBV2	TRBJ2-5	CASSATGTVVQETQYF	TGTGCCAGCAGCGCTACCGGGACTGTAGTCCAAGAGACCCAGTACTTC
.	.	TRBV5-8	TRBJ2-1	CASSFLAPNGNEQFF	TGTGCCAGCAGCTTCCTCGCGCCCAATGGTAATGAGCAGTTCTTC
once	.	TRBV27	TRBJ1-5	CASRTGGQPQHF	TGTGCCAGCAGGACGGGGGGACAGCCCCAGCATTTT
.	TRBD1	TRBV19	TRBJ2-2	CASSNQGVRTGELFF	TGTGCCAGTAGTAATCAGGGGGTACGGACCGGGGAGCTGTTTTTT
.	.	TRBV10-1	TRBJ2-7	CASSESVAGPSYEQYF	TGCGCCAGCAGTGAGTCCGTTGCGGGGCCCTCCTACGAGCAGTACTTC
.	TRBD2	TRBV11-2	TRBJ2-1	CASSKTTGGSNEQFF	TGTGCCAGCAGCAAGACCACCGGCGGGAGCAATGAGCAGTTCTTC
.	.	TRBV9	TRBJ1-3	CASSVGAGLLSGNTIYF	TGTGCCAGCAGCGTAGGGGCAGGGCTTCTCTCTGGAAACACCATATATTTT
few	.	TRBV12-5	TRBJ1-4	CASGVVRETGPRLEEKLFF	TGTGCTAGTGGTGTCGTCCGGGAGACGGGTCCGAGGTTGGAGGAAAAACTGTTTTTT
once	TRBD1	TRBV6-5	TRBJ1-3	CASTEDRGSGNTIYF	TGTGCCAGCACGGAGGACAGGGGCTCTGGAAACACCATATATTTT
.	.	TRBV3-1/TRBV3-2	TRBJ2-7	CASSQRQGGLYEQYF	TGTGCCAGCAGCCAAAGACAGGGAGGCCTTTACGAGCAGTACTTC
.	.	TRBV6-2/TRBV6-3	TRBJ2-3	CASSYSLRSYTQYF	TGTGCCAGCAGTTACTCGCTTCGGTCTTATACGCAGTATTTT
.	.	TRBV28	TRBJ2-7	CASTLSVGGSYEQYF	TGTGCCAGCACCCTATCCGTTGGGGGGTCCTACGAGCAGTACTTC
.	.	TRBV28	TRBJ1-4	CASSLWTVGEKLFF	TGTGCCAGCAGTTTATGGACAGTGGGTGAAAAACTGTTTTTT
.	.	TRBV28	TRBJ1-1	CASIRRGANTEAFF	TGTGCCAGCATCCGTCGGGGTGCGAACACTGAAGCTTTCTTT
.	TRBD2	TRBV27	TRBJ2-3	CASFLSLAGGADTQYF	TGTGCCAGTTTTCTATCCTTAGCGGGAGGGGCAGATACGCAGTATTTT
.	TRBD1	TRBV9	TRBJ2-6	CASSIWDSSGANVLTF	TGTGCCAGCAGCATATGGGACAGTTCTGGGGCCAACGTCCTGACTTTC